This T cell receptor beta chain was captured by sequencing in a study of blood T cell repertoires in COVID-19 (TCRdb year 2020). Notes on the research overall: The collaborator samples originated in the United States, Italy and Spain and spanned the acute and convalescent phases of COVID-19. HLA class I and class II types, where available, came from metadata supplied by the sample provider rather than from assay-based typing. Samples were obtained from the ongoing ImmuneRACE study (first 160 participants) and from 1,000 to 1,500 subjects provided by 6 global collaborators. The repertoires were released in a freely available public database meant as a resource for research on the immune response to SARS-CoV-2. The prospective study material was composed of cDNA or gDNA derived from T cells, B-cell-depleted T cells, or PBMCs. The dataset comprised deeply sampled blood TCRbeta repertoires from subjects exposed to, actively infected with, or recovered from COVID-19. Sample metadata almost always included a de-identified subject ID, COVID-19 status, age in years and sex.

A word on this clone: The specificity of this receptor is unknown. No much larger clone is present one base from it, and per-base qualities are unavailable.

TCRbeta CDR3 regions were amplified from genomic DNA using the immunoSEQ Assay, a bias-controlled multiplex PCR. In the original analysis: Nucleated cell counts per sample were estimated from amplification of reference gene primers within the assay. To quantify the absolute abundance of each unique TCRbeta CDR3 rearrangement, sequence reads were collapsed and filtered. Productive Simpson clonality was computed per sample as the square root of Simpson's diversity index over productive rearrangements. What TCRdb holds here is the immuneACCESS table cut down to in-frame rearrangements. Part of the clones is not present; checked against another copy, under half of the missing clones reflect an unresolved V gene, and the others are unexplained. V and J calls plus clone size are reproduced from that table; the DNA served to infer D and trimming. This sample is represented by hundreds of thousands of clones; 75% to 85% of them were singletons. The top ten constitute approximately 5% of the sample.

Sequences LGHDT (CDR1) and YNNKEL (CDR2) are obtained from the germline V gene (reference sequence). From cysteine to phenylalanine, the CDR3 is 13 amino acids long. Just CDR3 DNA is preserved here, 39 bases in frame from base 1. Ends trimmed: V by 9 bases, J by 2 bases; bases unmatched to a gene: 1. What the work shows at the level of the full study, not this receptor alone: How much clinical and demographic metadata was included differed by source and by participant, and the metadata was provided uncurated.

Collaborating institutions collected whole blood in K2EDTA tubes following their own protocols. For TCRbeta analysis, collaborators shipped samples in one of three forms: frozen whole blood, isolated PBMCs, or DNA extracted from either of those sample types. Sequencing input: peripheral blood. The rearranged segments are TRBV3-1 (or the pseudogene TRBV3-2) and TRBJ2-7; TRBD2 fits 13 bases in the junction. This TCR came from a man aged 50-59 years with active or convalescent COVID-19. The DNA sequence reads TGTGCCAGTGGACTAGCGGGAGCCTACGAGCAGTACTTC. The resulting protein is CASGLAGAYEQYF.